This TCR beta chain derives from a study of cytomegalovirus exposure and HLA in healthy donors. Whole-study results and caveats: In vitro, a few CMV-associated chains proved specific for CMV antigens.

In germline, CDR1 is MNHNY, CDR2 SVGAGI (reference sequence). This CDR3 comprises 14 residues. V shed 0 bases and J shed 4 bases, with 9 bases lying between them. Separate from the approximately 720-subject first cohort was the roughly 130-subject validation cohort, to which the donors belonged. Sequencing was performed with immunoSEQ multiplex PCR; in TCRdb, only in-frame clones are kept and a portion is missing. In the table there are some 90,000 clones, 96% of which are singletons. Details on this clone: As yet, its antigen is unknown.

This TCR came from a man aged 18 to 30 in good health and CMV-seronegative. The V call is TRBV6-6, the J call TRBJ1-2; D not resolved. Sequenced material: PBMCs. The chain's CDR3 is CASSYSKQFYGYTF. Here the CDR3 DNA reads TGTGCCAGCAGTTACTCGAAACAGTTCTATGGCTACACCTTC.